This entry features one T cell receptor (beta chain) sequence. Its antigen is unknown. In germline, CDR1 is MGHRA, CDR2 YSYEKL. The germline V and J ends were trimmed by 0 bases and 7 bases, with 12 bases remaining between them. This CDR3 is 14 amino acids long. Time point: blood 4 weeks post-SBRT, at nephrectomy. As for treatment: 15 Gy SBRT to primary tumor, nephrectomy 4 weeks later. The source of the sample is a study of radiation and T cells in renal cell carcinoma. Findings of the study overall: In blood, top tumor clones expanded by 2 weeks, shrinking by 4.

Method: immunoSEQ multiplex PCR; TCRdb's copy keeps in-frame clones and lacks some. This sample carries about 86,000 clones, around four fifths of them seen once, and the ten largest clones take approximately 8.6%. The sample here was blood, taken from a patient whose treatment included radiotherapy and nephrectomy. The chain recombines TRBV4-1 with TRBJ1-2; the D gene is possibly TRBD1 (5 bases). This clonotype was sampled from a man aged 50-60 years with renal cell carcinoma. DNA of the CDR3: TGCGCCAGCAGCCAAGATAGGGGCCAAAGTGGCTACACCTTC. It specifies CASSQDRGQSGYTF.